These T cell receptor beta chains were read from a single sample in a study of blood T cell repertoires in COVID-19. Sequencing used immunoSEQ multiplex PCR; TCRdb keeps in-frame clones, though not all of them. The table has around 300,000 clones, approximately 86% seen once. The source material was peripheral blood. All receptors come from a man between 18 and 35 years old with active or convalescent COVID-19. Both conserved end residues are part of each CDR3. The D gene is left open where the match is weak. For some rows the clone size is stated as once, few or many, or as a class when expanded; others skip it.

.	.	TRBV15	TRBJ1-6	TGTGCCACCAGCTCACAGGTGGAATATAATTCACCCCTCCACTTT	CATSSQVEYNSPLHF
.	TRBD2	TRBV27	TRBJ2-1	TGTGCCAGCAGTTCAGTAGCGGGGGGCCCCAATGAGCAGTTCTTC	CASSSVAGGPNEQFF
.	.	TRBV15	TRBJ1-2	TGTGCCACCAGCAGAGGTCCCTCAGGGAATTATGGCTACACCTTC	CATSRGPSGNYGYTF
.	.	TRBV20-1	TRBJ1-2	TGCAGTGCTAGTCTCGGGGTTACCTATGGCTACACCTTC	CSASLGVTYGYTF
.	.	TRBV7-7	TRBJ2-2	TGTGCCAGCAGCTCAGACTATTACACCGGGGAGCTGTTTTTT	CASSSDYYTGELFF
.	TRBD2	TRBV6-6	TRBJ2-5	TGTGCCAGTAGTCGAGGGGTAGCGGGGAGACAAGAGACCCAGTACTTC	CASSRGVAGRQETQYF
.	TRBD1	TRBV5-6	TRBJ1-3	TGTGCCAGCAGCTACGGGACAGGGGGAAACACCATATATTTT	CASSYGTGGNTIYF
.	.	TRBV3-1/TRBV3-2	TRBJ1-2	TGTGCCAGCAGCCAAGATCAGGGATATGGTACGAGGGGCTACACCTTC	CASSQDQGYGTRGYTF
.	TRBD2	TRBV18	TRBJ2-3	TGTGCCAGCTCACTCCGGACTAGCGGGGGGCCAGATACGCAGTATTTT	CASSLRTSGGPDTQYF
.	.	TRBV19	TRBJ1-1	TGTGCCAGTAGTATCTTTTCCTCGAGAGGGAACACTGAAGCTTTCTTT	CASSIFSSRGNTEAFF
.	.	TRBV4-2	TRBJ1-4	TGTGCCAGCAGCCAAGGCGGCGAAAAACTGTTTTTT	CASSQGGEKLFF
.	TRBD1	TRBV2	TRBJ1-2	TGTGCCAGTCCCCACTTCCGGGACAGGGATGGAGATGGCTACACCTTC	CASPHFRDRDGDGYTF
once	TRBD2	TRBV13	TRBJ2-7	TGTGCCAGCAGCTTATCGGGGGGGCTTTTGTACGAGCAGTACTTC	CASSLSGGLLYEQYF
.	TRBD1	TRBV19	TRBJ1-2	TGTGCCAGTAGTCCTAGGGACAGGGGGCGCCTCGGCTACACCTTC	CASSPRDRGRLGYTF
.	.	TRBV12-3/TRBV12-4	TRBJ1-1	TGTGCCAGCAGTTTTGACCCCCAGGGATCAGCTTTCTTT	CASSFDPQGSAFF
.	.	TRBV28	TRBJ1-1	TGTGCCAGCAGTCCACGACAGGACACGAACACTGAAGCTTTCTTT	CASSPRQDTNTEAFF
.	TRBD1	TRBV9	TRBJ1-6	TGTGCCAGCAGCTTGGACAGGGGGCCGAATTCACCCCTCCACTTT	CASSLDRGPNSPLHF
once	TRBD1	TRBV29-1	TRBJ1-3	TGCAGCGGGCGACAGGGATCAGGAAACACCATATATTTT	CSGRQGSGNTIYF
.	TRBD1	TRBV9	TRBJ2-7	TGTGCCAGCAGCGTAGGACAGGGGATGACCTACGAGCAGTACTTC	CASSVGQGMTYEQYF
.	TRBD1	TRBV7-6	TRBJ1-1	TGTGCCAGCAGCTTAGAGGGGGCCCACACTGAAGCTTTCTTT	CASSLEGAHTEAFF
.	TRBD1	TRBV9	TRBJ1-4	TGTGCCAGCAGCAAAGGGGGCGGGGTTGAAAAACTGTTTTTT	CASSKGGGVEKLFF
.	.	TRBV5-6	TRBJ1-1	TGTGCCAGCATCCCCCCGGGGAACACTGAAGCTTTCTTT	CASIPPGNTEAFF
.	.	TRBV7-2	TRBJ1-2	TGTGCCAGCAGCTTAGCCTGGACAGATGGCTACACCTTC	CASSLAWTDGYTF
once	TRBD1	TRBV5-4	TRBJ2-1	TGTGCCAGCAGCGTTCGACAGGGGTCCTACAATGAGCAGTTCTTC	CASSVRQGSYNEQFF
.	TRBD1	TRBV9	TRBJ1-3	TGTGCCAGCAGCTCAACCGGGACAGGGGGAAACACCATATATTTT	CASSSTGTGGNTIYF
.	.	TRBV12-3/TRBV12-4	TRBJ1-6	TGTGCCAGCACGTCGGGGTTGAGTTCACCCCTCCACTTT	CASTSGLSSPLHF
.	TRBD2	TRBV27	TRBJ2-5	TGTGCCAGCAGGGGACTAGCGGGGGCCCCGGAGACCCAGTACTTC	CASRGLAGAPETQYF
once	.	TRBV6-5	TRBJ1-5	TGTGCCAGCAGGGGGGGGGTAGTTGGTCAGCCCCAGCATTTT	CASRGGVVGQPQHF
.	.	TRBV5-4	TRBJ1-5	TGTGCCAGCAGCTTGCTTCCTAGCAATCAGCCCCAGCATTTT	CASSLLPSNQPQHF
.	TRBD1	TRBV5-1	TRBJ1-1	TGCGCCAGCAGCTTGGCCGTGACAGGGGTCACTGAAGCTTTCTTT	CASSLAVTGVTEAFF
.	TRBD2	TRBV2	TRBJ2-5	TGTGCCAGCAGTGGTGGCGGGGGGATCCAAGAGACCCAGTACTTC	CASSGGGGIQETQYF
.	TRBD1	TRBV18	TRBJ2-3	TGTGCCAGCTCACTGGGGACAGCCCCCAATACGCAGTATTTT	CASSLGTAPNTQYF
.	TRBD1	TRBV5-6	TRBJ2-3	TGTGCCAGCAGCTTAGGGACAGGAGGCACAGATACGCAGTATTTT	CASSLGTGGTDTQYF
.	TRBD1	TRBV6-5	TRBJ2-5	TGTGCCAGCAGTTACCTGGACAGGGAAGAGACCCAGTACTTC	CASSYLDREETQYF
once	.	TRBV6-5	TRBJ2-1	TGTGCCAGCAGCTACCGACAGGCCTCCTACAATGAGCAGTTCTTC	CASSYRQASYNEQFF
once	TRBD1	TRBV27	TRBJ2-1	TGTGCCAGCAGTTTATCCCTGGACAGGGGATACAATGAGCAGTTCTTC	CASSLSLDRGYNEQFF
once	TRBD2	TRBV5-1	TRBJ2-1	TGCGCCAGCAGCCAGCTAGCGGGGAGCAATGAGCAGTTCTTC	CASSQLAGSNEQFF
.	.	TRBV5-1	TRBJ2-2	TGCGCCAGCAGCCCCGCCGGGAGCGAGACCGGGGAGCTGTTTTTT	CASSPAGSETGELFF
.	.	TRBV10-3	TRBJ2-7	TGTGCCATTAACGACTTTGCCTACGAGCAGTACTTC	CAINDFAYEQYF
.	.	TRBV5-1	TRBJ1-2	TGCGCCAGCAGCTTGGACAGAGCTAACTATGGCTACACCTTC	CASSLDRANYGYTF
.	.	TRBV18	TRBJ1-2	TGTGCCAGCTCACCGCCACAGGGTAACTATGGCTACACCTTC	CASSPPQGNYGYTF
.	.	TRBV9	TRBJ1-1	TGTGCCAGCAGCGTATTATCAGGGGCCTCTCCGGGGGGTGACACTGAAGCTTTCTTT	CASSVLSGASPGGDTEAFF
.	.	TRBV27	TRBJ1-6	TGTGCCAGCAGTTTAGCATCCTATCTTCGTAAGAATTCACCCCTCCACTTT	CASSLASYLRKNSPLHF
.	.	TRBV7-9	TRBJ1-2	TGTGCCAGCAGCCAACGACAAAGGGACATCTATGGCTACACCTTC	CASSQRQRDIYGYTF
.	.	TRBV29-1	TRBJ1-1	TGCAGCCACGCAGGTCTCATGAACACTGAAGCTTTCTTT	CSHAGLMNTEAFF
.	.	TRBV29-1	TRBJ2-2	TGCAGCGTCGCTCATCCGGGACACTTTTCGAACACCGGGGAGCTGTTTTTT	CSVAHPGHFSNTGELFF
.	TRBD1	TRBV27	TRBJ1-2	TGTGCCAGCAGTACTAACAGGGGGGAGATCCGAGGCTACACCTTC	CASSTNRGEIRGYTF
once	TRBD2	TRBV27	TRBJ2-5	TGTGCCAGCAGTACCCGGACTAGCGGGGGTCAAGAGACCCAGTACTTC	CASSTRTSGGQETQYF
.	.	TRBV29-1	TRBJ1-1	TGCAGCGTTGAAGGGGACTACAGAGTTGAAGCTTTCTTT	CSVEGDYRVEAFF
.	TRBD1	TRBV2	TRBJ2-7	TGTGCCACGGACAGGGGTCCCAGGGAGGAGCAGTACTTC	CATDRGPREEQYF
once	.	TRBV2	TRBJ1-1	TGTGCCAGCAGTGTATCGGAGGGGATGAACACTGAAGCTTTCTTT	CASSVSEGMNTEAFF